This TCR beta chain was retrieved from a study of Ad26.COV2.S vaccination and SARS-CoV-2 variants. The data were produced by immunoSEQ multiplex PCR, yet TCRdb's version contains in-frame clones alone and is incomplete. The data contain hundreds of thousands of clones, 92% of them seen just once; the ten biggest clones take up more than 1.5%. This clone appeared a single time. Indicated treatment: some 20 received Ad26.COV2.S at low or high dose, single or two shots; about five received placebo; per-sample allocation not given. Specimens were obtained on day 63 following the first vaccine or placebo injection. A Boston donor was an adult aged 18-55 years. Participants' vaccine, an Ad26 vector, delivered Wuhan-strain SARS-CoV-2 spike. Germline CDR1 is SGHAT and CDR2 is FQNNGV. Trimming cost V 3 bases and J 5 bases, with 13 bases left between them. This CDR3 is 14 amino acids long.

This chain links TRBV11-2 with TRBJ1-1; D remains ambiguous. The sequencing used peripheral blood, collected in a trial of Ad26.COV2.S vaccine versus placebo. The clonotype comes from a person between 18 and 59 years old who received the Ad26.COV2.S COVID-19 vaccine or a placebo. The CDR3 region has the DNA TGTGCCAGCAGCTTCGAGGGAAAGCATACTGAAGCTTTCTTT. Its protein product is CASSFEGKHTEAFF.